Each of the 8 T cell receptor beta chains below was sequenced from the same sample in a study. From the 5' RACE reads, TCRdb called clonotypes with MiXCR, one entry per CDR3 protein. This sample has about 54,000 distinct CDR3 sequences, with 15% to 20% found just once. The sample consisted of naive CD4+ T cells sorted from blood. Subset reported: naive CD4+ T cells, CD4+CD45RA+CD25-. The receptors originated from a female donor with breast cancer.

This chain links TRBV6-2 or TRBV6-3 with TRBJ2-3; D perhaps matches TRBD2 (6 bases). This CDR3 is 17 amino acids long. V lost 7 bases to trimming and J lost 0 bases, with 20 bases between them. CDR1 and CDR2 from the germline V gene are MNHEY and SVGEGT. CDR3 residues: CASIPWEGDSSTDTQYF. The CDR3, as DNA: TGTGCCAGCATCCCCTGGGAAGGGGACTCTAGCACAGATACGCAGTATTTT.

The rearrangement uses TRBV5-1 and TRBJ2-5; D is uncertain. V lost 0 bases, J lost 4 bases, and 7 bases lay in between. CDR3 length: 13 amino acids. The V gene's germline CDR1 is SGHRS and CDR2 YFSETQ. The DNA of the CDR3 is TGCGCCAGCAGCTTGGATCTCGGAGAGACCCAGTACTTC. This encodes CASSLDLGETQYF.

This clonotype was seen ten or more times. The chain links TRBV6-2 or TRBV6-3 to TRBJ2-1; 12 nucleotides line up with TRBD2. CDR3 length equals 16 residues. Germline assignment: CDR1 MNHEY and CDR2 SVGEGT. The ends lost 5 bases at V and 8 bases at J; junction bases unmatched: 10. The CDR3 sequence: CASSNYRTSGNHEQFF. The CDR3 DNA reads as TGTGCCAGCAGTAACTATCGGACTAGCGGGAACCATGAGCAGTTCTTC.

This clonotype was counted at least ten times. This chain's CDR3 is CASSSGTVTYNEQFF. The CDR3 bases are TGTGCCAGCAGTTCAGGGACAGTCACCTACAATGAGCAGTTCTTC. The chain links TRBV6-2 or TRBV6-3 to TRBJ2-1, with TRBD1 matching over 7 bases. The CDR3 has 15 residues. V lost 4 bases to trimming and J lost 2 bases; unmatched junction nucleotides: 5. Germline-derived CDR1 and CDR2 are MNHEY and SVGEGT.

At least ten counts were recorded for this clonotype. The CDR3 here is CASMERDTQYF. The CDR3 bases are TGCGCCAGCATGGAGAGGGATACGCAGTATTTT. The chain links TRBV5-1 to TRBJ2-3; D is undetermined. V was trimmed by 6 bases and J by 6 bases, leaving 8 bases between them. The length of the CDR3 is 11 residues. Germline lookup yields CDR1 SGHRS and CDR2 YFSETQ.

The CDR3: CASSPPYSGTKKRNTQYF. The DNA of the CDR3 is TGCGCCAGCAGCCCTCCTTACTCCGGGACGAAAAAAAGGAATACGCAGTATTTT. V is TRBV5-1 and J is TRBJ2-3; D is tentatively TRBD1 or TRBD2 (5 bases each). The CDR3 consists of 18 residues. Germline-derived CDR1 and CDR2 are SGHRS and YFSETQ. V shed 4 bases and J shed 7 bases, with 28 bases lying between them. The complete variable domain, with remaining parts taken from reference TRBV5-1 and TRBJ2-3, reads KAGVTQTPRYLIKTRGQQVTLSCSPISGHRSVSWYQQTPGQGLQFLFEYFSETQRNKGNFPGRFSGRQFSNSRSEMNVSTLELGDSALYLCASSPPYSGTKKRNTQYFGPGTRLTVL.

The rearrangement uses TRBV20-1 and TRBJ2-7, with 10 bases lining up with TRBD1. The germline V gene encodes CDR1 DFQATT and CDR2 SNEGSKA (reference sequence). The V and J ends lost 2 bases and 9 bases, in that order; junction bases with no gene match: 13. CDR3 length: 15 residues. The CDR3 loop is CSARSGEDRGMGQYF. The CDR3 nucleotides read TGCAGTGCTAGAAGTGGGGAGGACAGGGGGATGGGGCAGTACTTC.

This clonotype has just a few counts. V and J are TRBV18 and TRBJ2-7; 8 bases are a match to TRBD1. Germline CDR1 reads KGHSH; CDR2 reads LQKENI. V shed 1 base and J 5 bases; nucleotides not matched to a gene: 1. This CDR3 contains 13 residues. The CDR3 is CASSPHRGDEQYF. The CDR3 DNA reads as TGTGCCAGCTCACCACACAGGGGGGACGAGCAGTACTTC.